The 4 T cell receptor beta chains reported below all come from one sample, sequenced in a study of blood T cell repertoires in COVID-19. Sequenced by immunoSEQ multiplex PCR; TCRdb stores in-frame clones only, minus some. The sample contains about 200,000 clones, roughly 87% of which appear only once. The sample consisted of peripheral blood. Receptors originate from a man aged 40-49 years with active or convalescent COVID-19.

This clone was seen more than once but under ten times. The rearrangement uses TRBV4-1 and TRBJ2-7; 7 nucleotides match TRBD2. Unmatched junction bases numbered 9, after V lost 4 bases and J lost 0 bases. CDR1 MGHRA and CDR2 YSYEKL come from the germline V gene. The CDR3 has 16 amino acids. The CDR3 protein is CASSPSQRGSSYEQYF. The CDR3 coding sequence is TGCGCCAGCAGCCCCTCCCAGCGGGGCAGCTCCTACGAGCAGTACTTC.

In DNA, the CDR3 is TGTGCCAGCAGCTTGGGACTAGACCTTAGCACAGATACGCAGTATTTT. Protein product: CASSLGLDLSTDTQYF. V is TRBV7-9 and J is TRBJ2-3; 8 nucleotides line up with TRBD2. This CDR3 has 16 amino acids. The J segment lost 0 bases and the V segment lost 3 bases, leaving 5 bases of the junction unmatched. The germline V gene encodes CDR1 SEHNR and CDR2 FQNEAQ (reference sequence).

The rearrangement links TRBV5-1 to TRBJ1-1; D may be TRBD1 (5 bases). Germline lookup yields CDR1 SGHRS and CDR2 YFSETQ. There are 14 residues in the CDR3. Trimming removed 3 bases from V and 6 bases from J, with 15 bases in between. CDR3 in DNA: TGCGCCAGCAGCTGGGGGGAGAGGGGCCCTGAAGCTTTCTTT. Amino acid sequence: CASSWGERGPEAFF.

The genes are TRBV27 and TRBJ1-2, with D perhaps TRBD1 (6 bases). The CDR3 totals 16 residues. Germline loops: CDR1 MNHEY, CDR2 SMNVEV (reference sequence). V gave up 4 bases and J gave up 6 bases, with 21 bases separating them. In DNA form, the CDR3 reads TGTGCCAGCAGTTCATTTACAGGGTGGGCTGGGGATGGCTACACCTTC. It translates to CASSSFTGWAGDGYTF.